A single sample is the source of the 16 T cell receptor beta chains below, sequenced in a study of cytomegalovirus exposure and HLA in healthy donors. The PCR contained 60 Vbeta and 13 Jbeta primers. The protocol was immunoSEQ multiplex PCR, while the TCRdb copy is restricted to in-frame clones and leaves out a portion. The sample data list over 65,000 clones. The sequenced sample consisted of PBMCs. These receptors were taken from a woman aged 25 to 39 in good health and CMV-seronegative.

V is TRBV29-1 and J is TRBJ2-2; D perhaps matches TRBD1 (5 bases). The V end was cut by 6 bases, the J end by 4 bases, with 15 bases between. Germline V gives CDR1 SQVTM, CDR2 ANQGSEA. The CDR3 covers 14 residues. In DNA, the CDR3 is TGCAGCGTCGCAAGCAGGGTCGGCACCGGGGAGCTGTTTTTT. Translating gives CSVASRVGTGELFF.

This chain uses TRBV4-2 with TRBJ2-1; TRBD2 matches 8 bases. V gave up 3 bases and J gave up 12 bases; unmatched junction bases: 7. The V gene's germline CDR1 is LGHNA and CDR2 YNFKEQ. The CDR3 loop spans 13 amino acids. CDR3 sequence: CASSHRGLVAQFF. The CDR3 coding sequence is TGTGCCAGCAGCCATCGGGGACTAGTCGCGCAGTTCTTC.

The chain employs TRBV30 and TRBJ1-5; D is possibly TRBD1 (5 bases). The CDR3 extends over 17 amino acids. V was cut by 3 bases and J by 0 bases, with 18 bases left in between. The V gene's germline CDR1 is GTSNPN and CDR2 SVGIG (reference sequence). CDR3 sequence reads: CAWSLPNRGYSNQPQHF. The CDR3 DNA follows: TGTGCCTGGAGCTTACCAAATAGGGGTTATAGCAATCAGCCCCAGCATTTT.

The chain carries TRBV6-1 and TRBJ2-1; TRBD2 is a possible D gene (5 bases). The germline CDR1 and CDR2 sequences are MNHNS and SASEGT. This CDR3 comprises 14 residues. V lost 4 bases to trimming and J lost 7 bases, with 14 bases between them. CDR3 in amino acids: CASSASSHSNEQFF. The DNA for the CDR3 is TGTGCCAGCAGTGCTAGCAGCCACAGTAATGAGCAGTTCTTC.

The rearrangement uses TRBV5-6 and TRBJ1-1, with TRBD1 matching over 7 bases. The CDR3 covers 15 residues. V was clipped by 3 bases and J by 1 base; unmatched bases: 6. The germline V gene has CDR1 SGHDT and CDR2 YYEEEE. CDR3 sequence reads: CASSSIGTENTEAFF. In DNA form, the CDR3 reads TGTGCCAGCAGCTCGATCGGGACAGAGAACACTGAAGCTTTCTTT.

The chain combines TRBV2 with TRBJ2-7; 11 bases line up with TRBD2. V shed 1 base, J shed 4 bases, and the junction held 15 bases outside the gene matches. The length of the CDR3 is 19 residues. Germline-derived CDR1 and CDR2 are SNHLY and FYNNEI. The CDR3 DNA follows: TGTGCCAGCAGTGAAGGCAGTCTAGCGGGAGGCCCCTACGGGTACGAGCAGTACTTC. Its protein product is CASSEGSLAGGPYGYEQYF.

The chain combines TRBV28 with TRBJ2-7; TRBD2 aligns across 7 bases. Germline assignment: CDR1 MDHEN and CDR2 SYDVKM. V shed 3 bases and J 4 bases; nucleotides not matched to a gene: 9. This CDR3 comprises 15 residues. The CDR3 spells CASSFRGLAAYEQYF. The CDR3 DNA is TGTGCCAGCAGTTTTAGAGGGCTAGCGGCGTACGAGCAGTACTTC.

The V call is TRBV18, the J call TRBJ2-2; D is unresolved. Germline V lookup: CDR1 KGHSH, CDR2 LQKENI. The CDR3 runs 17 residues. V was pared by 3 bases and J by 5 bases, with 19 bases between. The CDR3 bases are TGTGCCAGCTCACCTCGAGCGTATAGTGAGGTGACCGGGGAGCTGTTTTTT. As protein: CASSPRAYSEVTGELFF. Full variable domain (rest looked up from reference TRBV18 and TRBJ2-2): NAGVMQNPRHLVRRRGQEARLRCSPMKGHSHVYWYRQLPEEGLKFMVYLQKENIIDESGMPKERFSAEFPKEGPSILRIQQVVRGDSAAYFCASSPRAYSEVTGELFFGEGSRLTVL.

The CDR3 coding sequence is TGTGCCAGCAGTGAAAGGGGGGGCTCTAACTATGGCTACACCTTC. Its translation: CASSERGGSNYGYTF. The chain couples TRBV6-1 to TRBJ1-2, with TRBD1 as a possible D gene (6 bases). This CDR3 has 15 amino acids. Trimming took 2 bases from V and 0 from J, leaving 10 bases between them. Per the germline V gene, CDR1 is MNHNS and CDR2 is SASEGT.

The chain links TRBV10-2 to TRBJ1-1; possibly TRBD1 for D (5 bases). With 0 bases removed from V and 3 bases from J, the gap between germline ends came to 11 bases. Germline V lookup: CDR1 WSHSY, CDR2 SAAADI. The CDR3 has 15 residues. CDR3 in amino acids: CASSESSGVHTEAFF. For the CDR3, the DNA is TGCGCCAGCAGTGAGTCATCGGGGGTACACACTGAAGCTTTCTTT.

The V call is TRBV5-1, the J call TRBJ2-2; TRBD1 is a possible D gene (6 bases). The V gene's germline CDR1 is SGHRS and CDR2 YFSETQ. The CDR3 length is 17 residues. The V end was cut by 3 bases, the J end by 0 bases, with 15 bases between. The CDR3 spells CASSSGTIPSNTGELFF. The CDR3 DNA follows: TGCGCCAGCAGCTCAGGGACAATCCCCTCGAACACCGGGGAGCTGTTTTTT.

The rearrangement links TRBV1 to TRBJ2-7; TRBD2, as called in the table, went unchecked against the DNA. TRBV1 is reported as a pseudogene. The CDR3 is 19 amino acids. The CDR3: CTSSQDSSLSGSRSYEQYF. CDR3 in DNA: TGCACCAGCAGCCAAGATAGTTCGCTAAGCGGGAGTAGGTCCTACGAGCAGTACTTC.

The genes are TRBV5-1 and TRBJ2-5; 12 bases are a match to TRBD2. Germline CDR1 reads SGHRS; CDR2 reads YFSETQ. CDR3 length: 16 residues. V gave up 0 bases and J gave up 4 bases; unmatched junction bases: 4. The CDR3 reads CASSLGLAGVGETQYF. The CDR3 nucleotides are TGCGCCAGCAGCTTGGGACTAGCGGGAGTCGGAGAGACCCAGTACTTC.

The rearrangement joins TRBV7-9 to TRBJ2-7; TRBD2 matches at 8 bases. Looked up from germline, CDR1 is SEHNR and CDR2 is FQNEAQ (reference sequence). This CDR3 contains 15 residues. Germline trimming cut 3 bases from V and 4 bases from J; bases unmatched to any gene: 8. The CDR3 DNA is TGTGCCAGCAGCTTGGCTAGCGGGCCCAATTACGAGCAGTACTTC. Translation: CASSLASGPNYEQYF.

The CDR3, as DNA: TGTGCCACCAGCACGCTCCTGATCGGACTCCGTACCGGGGAGCTGTTTTTT. Translating gives CATSTLLIGLRTGELFF. The chain recombines TRBV15 with TRBJ2-2, with D maybe TRBD2 (5 bases). The CDR3 contains 17 residues. V was clipped by 4 bases and J by 5 bases, with 20 bases between them. Germline V gene lookup returns CDR1 LNHNV and CDR2 YYDKDF (reference sequence).

The CDR3 region has the DNA TGTGCCAGCAGTGAGAGGTGGGGGGGCGGGGAGCAGTACTTC. Translation gives CASSERWGGGEQYF. The chain carries TRBV6-1 and TRBJ2-7; D might be TRBD2 (7 bases). Germline CDR1 and CDR2: MNHNS and SASEGT. CDR3 length: 14 residues. Trimming pared 3 bases from V and 7 bases from J, leaving 16 bases between.